This TCR beta chain was captured in a study of T cells after yellow fever vaccination. Study outcomes and limitations: Secondary responses were weaker yet peaked faster, day 5 versus 15.

V lost 4 bases to trimming and J lost 2 bases, with 21 bases between them. The CDR3 contains 18 residues. CDR1 is LGHNA and CDR2 is YSLEER in the germline V gene. Via MiXCR, TCRdb re-called the 5' RACE reads, giving one row per CDR3 protein. The data contain under 400,000 distinct CDR3 sequences, around a tenth of them singletons. In its sample, this clonotype was seen many times. What it binds is unknown. The receptor was isolated from a man aged 18 to 29 who received the YFV17D yellow fever vaccine. The rearrangement links TRBV4-3 to TRBJ2-1; the D gene is possibly TRBD2 (6 bases). The input for sequencing was PBMCs, taken on the day of the first yellow fever vaccination. CDR3 DNA sequence: TGCGCCAGCAGCCGCATGCCGAGGCGGGATGATCCCTACAATGAGCAGTTCTTC. Its translation: CASSRMPRRDDPYNEQFF.